These T cell receptor beta chains were read from a single sample in a study of response to subunit inactivated influenza vaccine. TCRdb re-derived calls from the RT-PCR reads in MiXCR, one entry per CDR3 protein. Of 500,000 to 600,000 distinct CDR3 sequences listed, approximately 14% were seen once; the top ten hold roughly 10%. Sample: PBMCs from blood, taken 11 to 12 days after vaccination. These receptors were obtained from a man aged 45 to 65 who received an inactivated influenza vaccine. CDR3s include the opening cysteine and the closing phenylalanine or tryptophan. Size values are once, few and many counts, or a class for expanded clones, and some rows have none.

V	length	J	size	CDR3
TRBV12-3/TRBV12-4	16	TRBJ2-3	few	CASSSVQGLLGDTQYF
TRBV20-1	16	TRBJ1-2	-	CSAQDRDVGRPYGYTF
TRBV7-8	12	TRBJ1-2	-	CASSFQDYGYTF
TRBV20-1	12	TRBJ2-7	few	CSARAGRYEQYF
TRBV11-2	14	TRBJ2-7	few	CASSFTRGAYEQYF
TRBV20-1	13	TRBJ2-7	few	CSAEGQGEWEQYF
TRBV11-2	17	TRBJ2-1	-	CASSLRLAGSSYNEQFF
TRBV5-1	14	TRBJ2-3	few	CASHEGADTDTQYF
TRBV12-3/TRBV12-4	17	TRBJ2-5	few	CASSSVPTGSRGETQYF
TRBV2	13	TRBJ2-1	-	CASSWYSLNEQFF
TRBV9	14	TRBJ2-3	-	CASSVGYSSGTQYF
TRBV5-1	14	TRBJ2-1	-	CASSLVTSDFEQFF
TRBV4-1	15	TRBJ1-5	few	CASSQVGQSNQPQHF
TRBV3-1	15	TRBJ2-4	few	CASSQESLAKNIQYF
TRBV20-1	15	TRBJ2-1	few	CSARKGTSGNNEQFF
TRBV7-8	17	TRBJ2-1	few	CASTRRVLAGGPNEQFF
TRBV12-3/TRBV12-4	15	TRBJ2-1	few	CASSKSGTSGNEQFF
TRBV27	13	TRBJ1-6	-	CAAGSSYNSPLHF
TRBV7-9	15	TRBJ1-1	few	CASSLAVSLNTEAFF
TRBV5-1	16	TRBJ2-2	few	CASSTDRAFGTGELFF
TRBV20-1	12	TRBJ1-2	-	CSVQTENYGYTF
TRBV7-9	15	TRBJ2-4	-	CASSLGPGSKNIQYF
TRBV2	14	TRBJ2-3	many	CASFRSVLTDTQYF
TRBV6-1	15	TRBJ2-5	few	CASSATGTDKMAQYF
TRBV29-1	16	TRBJ2-5	few	CSVESLAGVPQETQYF
TRBV6-2/TRBV6-3	13	TRBJ2-1	many	CASSSQGYNEQFF
TRBV27	14	TRBJ2-3	-	CASSWTSGGDTQYF
TRBV12-3/TRBV12-4	17	TRBJ2-4	few	CASSQPLAGGPGNIQYF